The 27 T cell receptor beta chains reported below all come from one sample, sequenced in a study of blood T cell repertoires in COVID-19. Libraries were prepared by immunoSEQ multiplex PCR; TCRdb keeps only in-frame clonotypes and omits some of them. The repertoire includes around 190,000 clones, 83% of them detected once, and more than 1.5% sits in the top ten. What was sequenced was peripheral blood. The receptors come from a human donor in a cohort sampled during active COVID-19.

The chain is built from TRBV19 and TRBJ1-4, with 7 bases lining up with TRBD1. Germline V gene lookup returns CDR1 LNHDA and CDR2 SQIVND (reference sequence). V lost 6 bases to trimming and J lost 5 bases; unmatched junction nucleotides: 6. The CDR3 has 14 amino acids. The CDR3 loop is CASRLGTANEKLFF. CDR3 nucleotide sequence: TGTGCCAGTAGACTAGGGACAGCCAATGAAAAACTGTTTTTT.

V is TRBV29-1 and J is TRBJ2-3; D not certain. Trimming took 7 bases from V and 1 from J, leaving 12 bases between them. The CDR3 consists of 13 residues. Germline assignment: CDR1 SQVTM and CDR2 ANQGSEA. The CDR3 reads CSAPPTGTDTQYF. CDR3 sequence (DNA): TGCAGCGCACCACCAACAGGCACAGATACGCAGTATTTT.

This clone was detected once. The J gene is TRBJ1-2, the V gene TRBV27, with D perhaps matching TRBD1 (5 bases). CDR3 length equals 14 residues. Deletions cut 4 bases from V and 8 bases from J, with 17 bases between. The germline V gene encodes CDR1 MNHEY and CDR2 SMNVEV (reference sequence). CDR3 in DNA: TGTGCCAGCAGTTCAGGCCCGGCGGCAGGGGGCTACACCTTC. Amino acids: CASSSGPAAGGYTF.

This clone was seen just once. The chain recombines TRBV7-2 with TRBJ1-2, with 11 bases identical to TRBD1. Trimming cost V 5 bases and J 2 bases; bases outside gene matches: 7. This CDR3 is 16 amino acids long. Per germline, CDR1 SGHTA and CDR2 FQGNSA. DNA of the CDR3: TGTGCCAGCAGCATAAACCGGGACAGGGGGAACTATGGCTACACCTTC. Translating gives CASSINRDRGNYGYTF.

This chain uses TRBV6-2 or TRBV6-3 with TRBJ2-3; 10 positions match TRBD2. The trim removed 5 bases at V and 0 bases at J, leaving 5 bases unmatched. The CDR3 covers 16 residues. Germline values: CDR1 MNHEY, CDR2 SVGEGT. CDR3 loop: CASSQQLAGSTDTQYF. The DNA for the CDR3 is TGTGCCAGCAGTCAGCAACTAGCGGGGAGCACAGATACGCAGTATTTT.

This clone was counted at least ten times. The gene calls are TRBV6-1 and TRBJ2-7; no firm D call. V shed 0 bases and J shed 3 bases, with 9 bases lying between them. The germline V gene has CDR1 MNHNS and CDR2 SASEGT. The CDR3 is 14 amino acids. The CDR3 DNA reads as TGTGCCAGCAGTGAAGCAGAGGCAGACTACGAGCAGTACTTC. This encodes CASSEAEADYEQYF.

This clone was found a few times. The chain links TRBV7-9 to TRBJ2-7; 7 bases map to TRBD1. Germline-derived CDR1 and CDR2 are SEHNR and FQNEAQ (reference sequence). Losses at the gene ends were 5 bases for V and 1 base for J; bases not matched to a gene: 5. The CDR3 loop spans 14 amino acids. DNA for the CDR3: TGTGCCAGCAGCCTACAGGGGAAATCCTACGAGCAGTACTTC. This codes for CASSLQGKSYEQYF.

This chain joins TRBV2 and TRBJ2-5, with D possibly being TRBD2 (5 bases). Germline V gene lookup returns CDR1 SNHLY and CDR2 FYNNEI. There are 12 residues in the CDR3. V shed 6 bases and J shed 4 bases, with 9 bases lying between them. CDR3 nucleotide sequence: TGTGCCAGCAGAATCGAGGGAGAGACCCAGTACTTC. Translation gives CASRIEGETQYF. Drawing the rest from reference TRBV2 and TRBJ2-5, the complete variable domain is EPEVTQTPSHQVTQMGQEVILRCVPISNHLYFYWYRQILGQKVEFLVSFYNNEISEKSEIFDDQFSVERPDGSNFTLKIRSTKLEDSAMYFCASRIEGETQYFGPGTRLLVL.

The chain joins TRBV28 to TRBJ2-7, with D perhaps matching TRBD1 (6 bases). This CDR3 is 12 amino acids long. Trimming pared 7 bases from V and 0 bases from J, leaving 7 bases between. Germline loops: CDR1 MDHEN, CDR2 SYDVKM. CDR3 DNA sequence: TGTGCCAGCAAGGGGGTCTCCTACGAGCAGTACTTC. Its protein product is CASKGVSYEQYF.

The chain links TRBV5-6 to TRBJ1-2; D is possibly TRBD1 (5 bases). The V end was cut by 0 bases, the J end by 8 bases, with 11 bases between. CDR1 is SGHDT and CDR2 is YYEEEE in the germline V gene. The CDR3 extends over 13 amino acids. This CDR3 is CASSLEGVWGYTF. CDR3 DNA: TGTGCCAGCAGCTTGGAAGGGGTATGGGGCTACACCTTC.

V and J are TRBV7-2 and TRBJ2-5; D is possibly TRBD1 (6 bases). Deletions cut 5 bases from V and 5 bases from J, with 15 bases between. CDR3 length: 14 residues. From germline, CDR1 is SGHTA and CDR2 FQGNSA. This chain's CDR3 is CASSRNRAQETQYF. The CDR3 bases are TGTGCCAGCAGCCGGAACAGGGCGCAGGAGACCCAGTACTTC.

CDR3 sequence reads: CAGTPGLPPYEQYF. The CDR3 nucleotides read TGTGCCGGAACCCCGGGACTACCCCCCTACGAGCAGTACTTC. The V gene is TRBV21-1, the J gene TRBJ2-7; whether TRBD2, the table's D call, matches the DNA was not checked. TRBV21-1 is a known pseudogene. The CDR3 loop spans 14 amino acids.

The chain links TRBV7-2 to TRBJ2-7, with D perhaps matching TRBD2 (6 bases). Germline CDR1 reads SGHTA; CDR2 reads FQGNSA. Trimming cost V 4 bases and J 2 bases, with 12 bases left between them. The CDR3 has 14 residues. The DNA of the CDR3 is TGTGCCAGCAGCTGGGGGACTGGGACCTACGAGCAGTACTTC. It encodes CASSWGTGTYEQYF.

Here the CDR3 reads CASNIYQGAEQYF. The CDR3 DNA reads as TGTGCCAGCAACATTTATCAGGGGGCAGAGCAGTACTTC. V is TRBV12-3 or TRBV12-4 and J is TRBJ2-7, with 8 nucleotides matching TRBD1. The CDR3 length is 13 residues. V was pared by 7 bases and J by 7 bases, with 9 bases of the junction left unmatched.

The chain recombines TRBV5-1 with TRBJ2-5, with 11 bases that match TRBD2. V trimming: 5 bases; J trimming: 5 bases; junction bases outside the gene matches: 11. CDR3 length: 16 amino acids. Germline V gene data show CDR1 as SGHRS and CDR2 as YFSETQ. CDR3 residues: CASRSSGRAVIETQYF. As DNA, the CDR3 is TGCGCCAGCAGAAGTAGCGGGAGGGCCGTTATCGAGACCCAGTACTTC.

The chain carries TRBV27 and TRBJ2-7; TRBD2 is a possible D gene (5 bases). The ends were cut back, 6 bases at V and 0 bases at J, with 9 bases in the middle. The CDR3 consists of 13 residues. CDR1 and CDR2 (germline): MNHEY, SMNVEV (reference sequence). The CDR3 nucleotides are TGTGCCAGCAGGTACAGCGGCTCCTACGAGCAGTACTTC. It is translated as CASRYSGSYEQYF.

The chain has TRBV20-1 and TRBJ2-7; 12 bases fit TRBD2. Trimming cost V 3 bases and J 7 bases; bases outside gene matches: 13. This CDR3 region has 16 residues. Germline CDR1 reads DFQATT; CDR2 reads SNEGSKA (reference sequence). CDR3 nucleotides: TGCAGTGCTAGTGAACTAGCGGGAGGTCCGATCGGGGAGCAGTACTTC. Encoded protein: CSASELAGGPIGEQYF.

V gene TRBV9 combines with J gene TRBJ1-3; D call uncertain. Germline V gene lookup returns CDR1 SGDLS and CDR2 YYNGEE. This CDR3 contains 14 residues. V was cut by 4 bases and J by 0 bases, with 8 bases left in between. CDR3 sequence: CASSTEFSGNTIYF. The CDR3 DNA reads as TGTGCCAGCAGCACAGAGTTCTCTGGAAACACCATATATTTT. Variable domain in full (rest from reference TRBV9 and TRBJ1-3): DSGVTQTPKHLITATGQRVTLRCSPRSGDLSVYWYQQSLDQGLQFLIQYYNGEERAKGNILERFSAQQFPDLHSELNLSSLELGDSALYFCASSTEFSGNTIYFGEGSWLTVV.

The V gene is TRBV7-2, the J gene TRBJ1-1, with a possible D match to TRBD1 (6 bases). Germline lookup yields CDR1 SGHTA and CDR2 FQGNSA. Trimming took 7 bases from V and 4 from J, leaving 16 bases between them. CDR3 length: 14 amino acids. The CDR3 spells CASTQGSWATEAFF. For the CDR3, the DNA is TGTGCCAGCACCCAGGGGAGTTGGGCCACTGAAGCTTTCTTT.

This clone came up a few times. CDR3 protein: CASKARGQGNTEAFF. CDR3 sequence (DNA): TGTGCCAGCAAAGCCCGGGGACAGGGGAACACTGAAGCTTTCTTT. This rearrangement joins TRBV2 to TRBJ1-1; TRBD1 aligns across 9 bases. Trimming at V came to 7 bases and at J to 1 base, leaving 7 bases not matched to a gene. This CDR3 comprises 15 residues. Germline assignment: CDR1 SNHLY and CDR2 FYNNEI. The variable domain in full, with the rest retrieved from reference TRBV2 and TRBJ1-1, is EPEVTQTPSHQVTQMGQEVILRCVPISNHLYFYWYRQILGQKVEFLVSFYNNEISEKSEIFDDQFSVERPDGSNFTLKIRSTKLEDSAMYFCASKARGQGNTEAFFGQGTRLTVV.

The chain links TRBV6-2 or TRBV6-3 to TRBJ2-7; 9 positions agree with TRBD2. The CDR3 totals 14 residues. Germline V gene sequence: CDR1 MNHEY, CDR2 SVGEGT. V trimming: 1 base; J trimming: 6 bases; junction bases outside the gene matches: 4. CDR3 protein: CASSYWREGREQYF. The CDR3 bases are TGTGCCAGCAGTTACTGGCGGGAGGGCCGCGAGCAGTACTTC.

This chain links TRBV7-3 with TRBJ1-6; D is unresolved. CDR3 length: 15 amino acids. V was shortened by 2 bases and J by 2 bases, with 7 bases between the two germline ends. Germline CDR1 reads SGHTA; CDR2 reads FQGTGA. The chain's CDR3 is CASSLEAAYNSPLHF. The CDR3 DNA reads TGTGCCAGCAGCTTAGAGGCCGCCTATAATTCACCCCTCCACTTT. The full variable domain, in which reference TRBV7-3 and TRBJ1-6 provide the parts outside the CDR3, is GAGVSQTPSNKVTEKGKYVELRCDPISGHTALYWYRQSLGQGPEFLIYFQGTGAADDSGLPNDRFFAVRPEGSVSTLKIQRTERGDSAVYLCASSLEAAYNSPLHFGNGTRLTVT.

The chain has TRBV28 and TRBJ2-4; D might be TRBD2 (5 bases). V lost 5 bases and J 0 bases, leaving 11 bases between the germline ends. The germline gives CDR1 MDHEN, CDR2 SYDVKM. This CDR3 region has 15 residues. The CDR3 spells CASSTPGVAKNIQYF. CDR3 coding DNA: TGTGCCAGCAGTACCCCCGGGGTAGCCAAAAACATTCAGTACTTC.

V gene TRBV2 combines with J gene TRBJ2-5, with 15 bases lining up with TRBD2. The J segment lost 2 bases and the V segment lost 9 bases, leaving 7 bases of the junction unmatched. CDR3 length equals 16 residues. The V gene's germline CDR1 is SNHLY and CDR2 FYNNEI. The CDR3 protein is CARGLAGGHIQETQYF. The CDR3 coding sequence is TGTGCCAGGGGACTAGCGGGGGGACACATACAAGAGACCCAGTACTTC.

This chain uses TRBV29-1 with TRBJ2-7, with D uncertain. This CDR3 is 10 amino acids long. Germline values: CDR1 SQVTM, CDR2 ANQGSEA. Deletions cut 5 bases from V and 4 bases from J, with 6 bases between. The CDR3 DNA reads as TGCAGCGTTCTAAAATACGAGCAGTACTTC. It specifies CSVLKYEQYF.

V is TRBV6-5 and J is TRBJ1-1, with TRBD1 matching over 7 bases. The germline CDR1 and CDR2 sequences are MNHEY and SVGAGI. The CDR3 is made up of 13 amino acids. The ends lost 10 bases at V and 0 bases at J; junction bases unmatched: 5. The CDR3 sequence is CATSQGVNTEAFF. CDR3 DNA: TGTGCCACCTCGCAGGGGGTGAACACTGAAGCTTTCTTT.

CDR3 DNA: TGTGCCAGCTCACCACCAACAGACAACACCGGGGAGCTGTTTTTT. Its translation: CASSPPTDNTGELFF. V and J are TRBV18 and TRBJ2-2; D is ambiguous. Trimming took 0 bases from V and 2 from J, leaving 7 bases between them. The CDR3 extends over 15 amino acids. The germline V gene has CDR1 KGHSH and CDR2 LQKENI.